This T cell receptor beta chain was identified in a study of blood T cell repertoires in COVID-19. Study information: Researchers got acute and convalescent COVID-19 samples from the United States, Italy and Spain.

Some clones are missing from TCRdb's copy, which holds only in-frame ones; the method was immunoSEQ multiplex PCR. The sample carries 300,000 to 350,000 clones, roughly 89% recorded once. Each participant's cohort was designated according to participant-reported clinical history. This CDR3 spans 15 amino acids. Germline CDR1 is LNHDA and CDR2 is SQIVND (reference sequence). With 1 base removed from V and 3 bases from J, the gap between germline ends came to 9 bases. Sequenced: PBMCs or T cells enriched from blood (not recorded which). The V call is TRBV19, the J call TRBJ2-2, with D maybe TRBD2 (6 bases). The sequence was collected from a woman in her 30s who had recovered from COVID-19. CDR3: CASSIGAGHTGELFF. DNA for the CDR3: TGTGCCAGTAGTATAGGGGCGGGACACACCGGGGAGCTGTTTTTT.